The 12 T cell receptor beta chains below were found in one sample sequenced in a study of T-cell reconstitution after alpha-beta-depleted transplantation in children. Preparation of the TCRbeta library was carried out with unique molecular identifiers. MiXCR was run by TCRdb on the PCR reads, yielding one entry per CDR3 protein. Here the sample spans just over 950,000 distinct CDR3 sequences, 25% to 30% being singletons. Sequenced material: PBMCs, mostly from graft donor cells, taken 360 days after TCRalphabeta/CD19-depleted stem cell transplant. The origin of the receptors is a boy under two years old who had a stem cell transplant for SCID, so the T cells may come from the graft donor.

The sample holds one count of this clonotype. The gene calls are TRBV12-5 and TRBJ2-7, with D possibly being TRBD2 (5 bases). The germline CDR1 and CDR2 sequences are LGHNT and FRNRAP. V lost 1 base, J lost 5 bases, and 18 bases lay in between. The CDR3 loop spans 16 amino acids. CDR3 in DNA: TGTGCTAGTGGTTTGGGCCCGGGATTCTATGCCGACGAGCAGTACTTC. Protein product: CASGLGPGFYADEQYF.

This chain connects TRBV5-4 to TRBJ2-5, with 9 bases that match TRBD1. Germline-derived CDR1 and CDR2 are SGHNT and YYREEE (reference sequence). V lost 4 bases, J lost 1 base, and 5 bases stayed unmatched. This CDR3 comprises 15 residues. CDR3: CASSPRTGAQETQYF. CDR3 DNA sequence: TGTGCCAGCAGCCCCAGGACAGGGGCCCAAGAGACCCAGTACTTC.

V gene TRBV7-2 combines with J gene TRBJ1-1; D call uncertain. Germline CDR1 and CDR2: SGHTA and FQGNSA. The CDR3 has 15 amino acids. Between the trimmed V and J ends, which lost 4 bases and 4 bases, there was a span of 16 bases. This chain's CDR3 is CASSSPAGLGTEAFF. CDR3 bases: TGTGCCAGCAGCTCCCCGGCGGGGTTGGGCACTGAAGCTTTCTTT. Supplemented by reference TRBV7-2 and TRBJ1-1, the full variable domain reads GAGVSQSPSNKVTEKGKDVELRCDPISGHTALYWYRQSLGQGLEFLIYFQGNSAPDKSGLPSDRFSAERTGGSVSTLTIQRTQQEDSAVYLCASSSPAGLGTEAFFGQGTRLTVV.

J is TRBJ2-7 and V is TRBV29-1, with D perhaps being TRBD1 or TRBD2 (5 bases each). Trimming shortened V by 3 bases and J by 6 bases, and 15 bases separated the two germline ends. The CDR3 consists of 13 residues. Per germline, CDR1 SQVTM and CDR2 ANQGSEA. The CDR3 sequence: CSVEGDGSREQYF. As DNA, the CDR3 is TGCAGCGTTGAGGGGGACGGCTCTCGCGAGCAGTACTTC.

The DNA of the CDR3 is TGTGCCAGCAGTTCGGCCGGGGACAGGGGTGAAAAACTGTTTTTT. Translating it yields CASSSAGDRGEKLFF. The rearrangement joins TRBV11-2 to TRBJ1-4, with 10 bases lining up with TRBD1. Trimming removed 6 bases from V and 7 bases from J; junction bases left unmatched: 8. The CDR3 spans 15 residues. From germline, CDR1 is SGHAT and CDR2 FQNNGV. The entire variable domain, with the rest obtained from reference TRBV11-2 and TRBJ1-4, is as follows: EAGVAQSPRYKIIEKRQSVAFWCNPISGHATLYWYQQILGQGPKLLIQFQNNGVVDDSQLPKDRFSAERLKGVDSTLKIQPAKLEDSAVYLCASSSAGDRGEKLFFGSGTQLSVL.

This chain connects TRBV3-1 to TRBJ2-7; unclear D gene. The CDR3 spans 14 residues. Deletions cut 0 bases from V and 3 bases from J, with 9 bases between. Germline CDR1 reads LGHDT; CDR2 reads YNNKEL (reference sequence). In DNA, the CDR3 is TGTGCCAGCAGCCAAGACCAGGTACGCTACGAGCAGTACTTC. This gives the protein CASSQDQVRYEQYF.

This clonotype has only a few counts. CDR3 sequence: CSAGGSLWGYEQYF. In DNA, the CDR3 is TGCAGTGCTGGGGGCTCGCTTTGGGGATACGAGCAGTACTTC. The chain uses TRBV20-1 and TRBJ2-7; TRBD1 might be the D (6 bases). Trimming pared 5 bases from V and 4 bases from J, leaving 18 bases between. The CDR3 runs to 14 residues. Germline V CDR1 and CDR2: DFQATT, SNEGSKA (reference sequence).

The chain recombines TRBV5-1 with TRBJ1-5; maybe TRBD1 (5 bases). The ends were cut back, 4 bases at V and 0 bases at J, with 14 bases in the middle. The CDR3 totals 16 residues. Germline loops: CDR1 SGHRS, CDR2 YFSETQ. CDR3 region: CASSLLGAYSNQPQHF. In nucleotides, the CDR3 is TGCGCCAGCAGCCTACTCGGGGCATATAGCAATCAGCCCCAGCATTTT.

This chain joins TRBV2 and TRBJ2-2; perhaps TRBD1 as D (6 bases). This CDR3 spans 14 amino acids. Germline V gives CDR1 SNHLY, CDR2 FYNNEI. V dropped 7 bases and J dropped 6 bases, with 15 bases sitting between them. CDR3 sequence (DNA): TGTGCCAGCATGAACAGGGCTTCCTCCGGGGAGCTGTTTTTT. Translating gives CASMNRASSGELFF.

This clonotype has only a few counts. The chain combines TRBV7-9 with TRBJ2-7; 7 bases fit TRBD1. Germline CDR1 reads SEHNR; CDR2 reads FQNEAQ (reference sequence). Trimming removed 7 bases from V and 0 bases from J; junction bases left unmatched: 6. The CDR3 totals 14 residues. CDR3 in DNA: TGTGCCAGCACCACCCGGGACAGCTCCTACGAGCAGTACTTC. Amino acid sequence: CASTTRDSSYEQYF.

Written as DNA, the CDR3 is TGCAGTGCTAGTGGGCCGACAGGGGGAAACTATGGCTACACCTTC. This translates into CSASGPTGGNYGYTF. The chain is built from TRBV20-1 and TRBJ1-2, with 9 bases lining up with TRBD1. Losses at the gene ends were 3 bases for V and 2 bases for J; bases not matched to a gene: 7. This CDR3 region has 15 residues. The V gene's germline CDR1 is DFQATT and CDR2 SNEGSKA (reference sequence).

This clonotype was picked up many times. V usage is TRBV27 and J usage is TRBJ2-7, with D perhaps matching TRBD1 (7 bases). The CDR3 is 17 residues long. Trimming cost V 2 bases and J 4 bases, with 21 bases left between them. Germline V gives CDR1 MNHEY, CDR2 SMNVEV (reference sequence). CDR3 in DNA: TGTGCCAGCAGTTTAGAAGGGCGGGACAGCAAACTTTACGAGCAGTACTTC. This gives the protein CASSLEGRDSKLYEQYF.